Presented here are 18 T cell receptor beta chains from one specimen sequenced in a study of post-analysis software for immune sequencing data. Study-level findings and limits: A few TRBV segments (TRBV5-6, TRBV5-1 and TRBV20-1 among them) occurred more frequently in patients than in controls.

Incorporated into the TCR beta cDNA libraries were unique molecular identifiers, which served to reduce PCR and sequencing biases. Via MiXCR, TCRdb re-called the PCR reads, giving one row per CDR3 protein. The data show about 560,000 distinct CDR3 sequences, around 47% seen once. Their target antigens are unknown. Material for sequencing was blood. Receptors originate from a girl between 10 and 17 years old with multiple sclerosis.

This clonotype was recorded a few times. The V call is TRBV20-1, the J call TRBJ2-5, with 16 positions matching TRBD2. The CDR3 covers 14 residues. V was pared by 8 bases and J by 3 bases, with 3 bases of the junction left unmatched. Germline values: CDR1 DFQATT, CDR2 SNEGSKA (reference sequence). In nucleotides, the CDR3 is TGCAGTTCGGGACTAGCGGGGGGGGAAGAGACCCAGTACTTC. It translates to CSSGLAGGEETQYF.

This chain links TRBV7-2 with TRBJ1-2; 10 nucleotides match TRBD1. Germline V CDR1 and CDR2: SGHTA, FQGNSA. With 4 bases clipped from V and 4 bases from J, the junction kept 3 bases outside the gene matches. This CDR3 is built from 14 residues. The CDR3 nucleotides read TGTGCCAGCAGCTGGGACAGGGGTTCCTATGGCTACACCTTC. Protein product: CASSWDRGSYGYTF.

The chain recombines TRBV7-9 with TRBJ1-2; no reliable D call. CDR3 length equals 14 residues. The V end lost 5 bases, the J end lost 0 bases, and 10 bases lay between the germline ends. Germline CDR1 is SEHNR and CDR2 is FQNEAQ (reference sequence). CDR3 bases: TGTGCCAGCAGCCCCGTGGGAGCTAACTATGGCTACACCTTC. Its translation: CASSPVGANYGYTF.

This clonotype was picked up a small number of times. The CDR3 region has the DNA TGTGCCAGCAGCCGACAGGGGCCGAGCTCCTATAATTCACCCCTCCACTTT. Residues: CASSRQGPSSYNSPLHF. The chain is built from TRBV6-6 and TRBJ1-6; TRBD1 aligns across 8 bases. Germline V gives CDR1 MNHNY, CDR2 SVGAGI (reference sequence). With 6 bases clipped from V and 0 bases from J, the junction kept 7 bases outside the gene matches. The CDR3 runs to 17 residues.

The chain has TRBV7-6 and TRBJ2-1; no firm D call. The V gene's germline CDR1 is SGHVS and CDR2 FNYEAQ. V shed 5 bases and J shed 4 bases, with 21 bases lying between them. The CDR3 covers 17 residues. This CDR3 reads CASSLHRMTVPYNEQFF. CDR3 coding DNA: TGTGCCAGCAGCCTCCACCGGATGACCGTCCCTTACAATGAGCAGTTCTTC.

This rearrangement joins TRBV5-1 to TRBJ2-5; 8 positions match TRBD2. The V segment lost 3 bases and the J segment 11 bases; nucleotides outside the gene matches: 15. CDR3 length: 15 amino acids. Per the germline V gene, CDR1 is SGHRS and CDR2 is YFSETQ. The CDR3 DNA is TGCGCCAGCAGCTCATCGGGACTAGAGGGTAGTGAGCAGTACTTC. Protein: CASSSSGLEGSEQYF. Using reference TRBV5-1 and TRBJ2-5 for the parts outside the CDR3, the full variable domain is KAGVTQTPRYLIKTRGQQVTLSCSPISGHRSVSWYQQTPGQGLQFLFEYFSETQRNKGNFPGRFSGRQFSNSRSEMNVSTLELGDSALYLCASSSSGLEGSEQYFGPGTRLLVL.

The rearrangement uses TRBV27 and TRBJ2-7; 9 nucleotides line up with TRBD1. The CDR3 extends over 18 amino acids. Germline CDR1 MNHEY, CDR2 SMNVEV (reference sequence). V lost 3 bases, J lost 3 bases, and 15 bases stayed unmatched. The CDR3 bases are TGTGCCAGCAGTTTTGGGCTCCGGCTCCGGGACAGGGTCTACGAGCAGTACTTC. This sequence encodes CASSFGLRLRDRVYEQYF.

V usage is TRBV5-4 and J usage is TRBJ2-7; D is perhaps TRBD2 (6 bases). The germline V gene encodes CDR1 SGHNT and CDR2 YYREEE (reference sequence). CDR3 length: 15 residues. Trimming left V 4 bases short and J 2 bases short, with 16 bases between. CDR3 sequence (DNA): TGTGCCAGCAGCCCCCATGCGCGGGGCGCCTACGAGCAGTACTTC. Its protein is CASSPHARGAYEQYF.

J is TRBJ2-6 and V is TRBV3-1, with no clear D. The germline V and J ends were trimmed by 4 bases and 4 bases, with 11 bases remaining between them. This CDR3 is 15 amino acids long. Germline V gene sequence: CDR1 LGHDT, CDR2 YNNKEL (reference sequence). The CDR3 DNA is TGTGCCAGCAGCCTTGGACCATACGGGGCCAACGTCCTGACTTTC. This gives the protein CASSLGPYGANVLTF. The whole variable domain, filled in from reference TRBV3-1 and TRBJ2-6, reads DTAVSQTPKYLVTQMGNDKSIKCEQNLGHDTMYWYKQDSKKFLKIMFSYNNKELIINETVPNRFSPKSPDKAHLNLHINSLELGDSAVYFCASSLGPYGANVLTFGAGSRLTVL.

This chain uses TRBV20-1 with TRBJ1-1; D possibly corresponds to TRBD1 (6 bases). The CDR3 sequence is 12 residues long. The germline V and J ends were trimmed by 2 bases and 5 bases, with 9 bases remaining between them. The germline V gene encodes CDR1 DFQATT and CDR2 SNEGSKA (reference sequence). The chain's CDR3 is CSARRTGTEAFF. CDR3 DNA sequence: TGCAGTGCTAGACGAACAGGGACTGAAGCTTTCTTT.

This clonotype was seen more than once but under ten times. This chain connects TRBV6-5 to TRBJ2-4; D gene unclear. The germline V gene has CDR1 MNHEY and CDR2 SVGAGI. V lost 0 bases, J lost 0 bases, and 9 bases lay in between. The CDR3 covers 16 residues. The CDR3 nucleotides are TGTGCCAGCAGTTACTCTTCCAGTCTAGCCAAAAACATTCAGTACTTC. Protein sequence: CASSYSSSLAKNIQYF.

The rearrangement joins TRBV29-1 to TRBJ2-7; TRBD2 matches at 8 bases. V lost 7 bases to trimming and J lost 3 bases; unmatched junction nucleotides: 11. CDR1 and CDR2 (germline): SQVTM, ANQGSEA. CDR3 length equals 14 residues. Here the CDR3 reads CSALLAGPYYEQYF. The CDR3, as DNA: TGCAGCGCCCTCTTAGCGGGACCCTACTACGAGCAGTACTTC.

V gene TRBV12-3 or TRBV12-4 combines with J gene TRBJ2-5; D remains unclear. This CDR3 region has 14 residues. Between the trimmed V and J ends, which lost 2 bases and 1 base, there was a span of 8 bases. Here the CDR3 DNA reads TGTGCCAGCAGTTTAATCCGGAGCCAAGAGACCCAGTACTTC. This codes for CASSLIRSQETQYF.

The chain employs TRBV27 and TRBJ2-4; 7 positions match TRBD1. The DNA end favors TRBJ2-7, so the J call may be wrong. Germline assignment: CDR1 MNHEY and CDR2 SMNVEV (reference sequence). The CDR3 loop spans 14 amino acids. Here the CDR3 reads CATLPRQGPYEQYF. DNA for the CDR3: TGTGCCACCTTACCTAGACAGGGTCCCTACGAGCAGTACTTC.

This clonotype was counted a few times. The J gene is TRBJ1-5, the V gene TRBV12-3 or TRBV12-4, with TRBD1 as a possible D gene (6 bases). V was pared by 5 bases and J by 2 bases, with 13 bases between. The CDR3 spans 15 residues. CDR3 DNA sequence: TGTGCCAGCAGTACCACAGGGATGGGCAATCAGCCCCAGCATTTT. This gives the protein CASSTTGMGNQPQHF.

The chain employs TRBV6-2 or TRBV6-3 and TRBJ2-5, with D perhaps given as TRBD1 or TRBD2 (5 bases each). The length of the CDR3 is 14 residues. V lost 2 bases and J 11 bases, leaving 18 bases between the germline ends. The germline gives CDR1 MNHEY, CDR2 SVGEGT. CDR3 protein: CASSYPDRDYGQYF. The CDR3 DNA is TGTGCCAGCAGTTACCCCGACAGAGACTACGGGCAGTACTTC.

This rearrangement joins TRBV20-1 to TRBJ2-1, with D maybe TRBD2 (6 bases). In germline, CDR1 is DFQATT, CDR2 SNEGSKA (reference sequence). CDR3 length equals 13 residues. CDR3 sequence reads: CSAGTASYNEQFF. CDR3 nucleotide sequence: TGCAGCGCCGGGACTGCCTCCTACAATGAGCAGTTCTTC.

The V and J genes are TRBV30 and TRBJ2-7, with D unclear. Germline CDR1 and CDR2: GTSNPN and SVGIG (reference sequence). The CDR3 has 12 amino acids. Trimming took 2 bases from V and 6 from J, leaving 11 bases between them. This CDR3 reads CAWSTPLLEQYF. The CDR3 nucleotides read TGTGCCTGGAGTACGCCCCTCCTCGAGCAGTACTTC.